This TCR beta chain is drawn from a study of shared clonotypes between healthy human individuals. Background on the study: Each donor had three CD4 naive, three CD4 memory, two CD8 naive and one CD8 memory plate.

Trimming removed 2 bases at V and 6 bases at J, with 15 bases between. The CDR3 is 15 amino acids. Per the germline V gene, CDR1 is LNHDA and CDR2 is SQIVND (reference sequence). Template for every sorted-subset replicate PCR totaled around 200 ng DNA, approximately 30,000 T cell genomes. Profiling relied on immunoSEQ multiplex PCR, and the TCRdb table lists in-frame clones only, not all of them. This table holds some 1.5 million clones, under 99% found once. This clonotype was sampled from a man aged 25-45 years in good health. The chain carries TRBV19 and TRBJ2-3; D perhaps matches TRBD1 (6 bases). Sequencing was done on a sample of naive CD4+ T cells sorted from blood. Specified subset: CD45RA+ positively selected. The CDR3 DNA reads TGTGCCAGTAGTATACCAACAGGGTCATCTGATACGCAGTATTTT. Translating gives CASSIPTGSSDTQYF.